This TCR beta chain is from a study of cytomegalovirus exposure and HLA in healthy donors. J lost 2 bases, V lost 4 bases, and 4 bases had no gene match. This CDR3 is built from 14 residues. In germline, CDR1 is SGHRS, CDR2 YFSETQ. The PCR contained 60 Vbeta and 13 Jbeta primers. Only in-frame clones appear in the TCRdb table, and some are missing; sequencing was by immunoSEQ multiplex PCR. This sample's clone table lists 150,000 to 200,000 clones. The rearrangement links TRBV5-1 to TRBJ2-3; 7 positions agree with TRBD1. Sample: PBMCs. This sequence was found in a man younger than 40 in good health and CMV-seronegative. The chain's CDR3 is CASSEGADTDTQYF. As DNA, the CDR3 is TGCGCCAGCAGCGAGGGGGCTGACACAGATACGCAGTATTTT.